The present T cell receptor beta chain was sequenced within a study of blood T cell repertoires in COVID-19. The overall study: Sites in the United States, Italy and Spain provided acute and convalescent COVID-19 samples. In each case, the material was cDNA or gDNA derived from T cells, B-cell-depleted T cells, or PBMCs.

This CDR3 contains 15 residues. CDR1 and CDR2 (germline): KGHSH, LQKENI. V was pared by 3 bases and J by 5 bases, with 14 bases between. Per the original methods: Nucleated cell number was recorded as an estimate derived from reference gene primer amplification. The assay was immunoSEQ multiplex PCR, and TCRdb's table has in-frame clones only and misses some. V, J and clone size derive from that table, while D and trimming were established from the DNA sequence. The sample contains roughly 280,000 clones, approximately 86% of which appear only once. The V call is TRBV18, the J call TRBJ1-3, with a possible D match to TRBD1 (5 bases). The receptor's source is a man aged 25-40 years with active or convalescent COVID-19. Sequenced input: peripheral blood. The chain's CDR3 is CASSPPGQGRNTIYF. As DNA, the CDR3 is TGTGCCAGCTCACCGCCAGGGCAGGGTAGAAACACCATATATTTT.